Sequencing of this T cell receptor (beta chain) was carried out in a study of post-analysis software for immune sequencing data. Study findings and constraints: There was significantly lower normalized Chao1 diversity in multiple sclerosis patients than in controls. Comparison of patients with controls showed five TRBV segments more frequent in patients, TRBV5-6, TRBV5-1 and TRBV20-1 among them.

Concerning this clonotype itself: Its antigen is as yet unknown. This sequence may be a read error, since a much larger clone differs from it by one base.

Libraries were made from TCR beta cDNA, and they carried unique molecular identifiers. TCRdb ran MiXCR on the PCR reads and lists one entry per CDR3 protein. In the table there are approximately 460,000 distinct CDR3 sequences, around 40% of which are singletons. The CDR3 runs to 15 residues. Losses at the gene ends were 5 bases for V and 3 bases for J; bases not matched to a gene: 9. The origin of this receptor is a girl between 10 and 17 years old with multiple sclerosis. This chain joins TRBV12-3 or TRBV12-4 and TRBJ1-2; 7 bases align to TRBD1. Material for sequencing was blood. DNA of the CDR3: TGTGCCAGCAGTCCTAGGTTGGGACAGCACTATGGCTACACCTTC. The encoded protein is CASSPRLGQHYGYTF.